A selection of T cell receptor beta chains follows, all from one sample in a study of T cells in Graves' hyperthyroidism and ophthalmopathy. One entry per CDR3 protein, called by TCRdb with MiXCR from the multiplex PCR reads. The table has roughly 570,000 distinct CDR3 sequences, under 60% seen once. The sample comprised peripheral blood or thyroid tissue (not recorded which). These receptors all come from an adult woman with Graves' disease, either hyperthyroidism or ophthalmopathy (not recorded which). Each CDR3 is given with its conserved first and last residue. The D gene is left open where the match is weak. A clone size is listed for some rows: how often the clone was seen (once, few, many), or a class if it is expanded.

v_call	d_call	clone_size	j_call	cdr3_nt	cdr3_aa
TRBV7-6	NA	many	TRBJ1-4	TGTGCCAGCAGCGTACAGGCCGGGAGGCTTGCAACTAATGAAAAACTGTTTTTT	CASSVQAGRLATNEKLFF
TRBV12-3/TRBV12-4	NA	NA	TRBJ1-2	TGTGCCAGCAGTTACGCTTGGGGCGCGAACACCTTC	CASSYAWGANTF
TRBV7-9	TRBD1	many	TRBJ1-4	TGTGCCAGCAGCTCTCTGACAGGGGTCGAAAAACTGTTTTTT	CASSSLTGVEKLFF
TRBV2	TRBD1	many	TRBJ1-5	TGTGCCAGCAAACAAGCTACAGGGGGCTGGCAGCCCCAGCATTTT	CASKQATGGWQPQHF
TRBV29-1	NA	few	TRBJ1-4	TGCAGCGTTAAAGGCAGGGTAAATGAAAAACTGTTTTTT	CSVKGRVNEKLFF
TRBV10-2	NA	NA	TRBJ1-5	TGCGCCAGCCTTAAATCGGGGGAAAGGCGGTATCAGCCCCAGCATTTT	CASLKSGERRYQPQHF
TRBV7-2	TRBD1	NA	TRBJ2-7	TGTGCCAGCAGACGGACAGGGGCGGCCTACGAGCAGTACTTC	CASRRTGAAYEQYF
TRBV28	NA	NA	TRBJ1-2	TGTGCCAGCAGTTATGAGGGGGGGGCATCTGGCTACACCTTC	CASSYEGGASGYTF
TRBV7-2	NA	NA	TRBJ1-1	TGTGCCAGCAGCTCCGGGCCCGGCTCGAAAGCTTTCTTT	CASSSGPGSKAFF
TRBV7-9	TRBD1	many	TRBJ2-5	TGTGCCAGCAGCCTCAGGGGGCCGGGGGAGACCCAGTACTTC	CASSLRGPGETQYF
TRBV3-1	NA	many	TRBJ1-1	TGTGCCAGCAGCCCCAGGAGGGCGGGACAAGCTTTCTTT	CASSPRRAGQAFF
TRBV2	NA	once	TRBJ1-1	TGTGCCAGCAGACAACAGGCGAACACTGAAGCTTTCTTT	CASRQQANTEAFF
TRBV7-2	TRBD2	NA	TRBJ2-2	TGTGCCAGCAGCTTAACTAGCGGGAGGGCCGGGGAGCTGTTTTTT	CASSLTSGRAGELFF
TRBV9	TRBD1	many	TRBJ1-2	TGTGCCAGCAGCAAGACAGGGGGCTCGGGCTATGGCTACACCTTC	CASSKTGGSGYGYTF
TRBV2	NA	NA	TRBJ1-5	TGTGCCAGCGGAGGGGAGGATTACCAGCCCCAGCATTTT	CASGGEDYQPQHF
TRBV2	TRBD2	NA	TRBJ2-1	TGTGCCAGCACCGGGACTAGCGGGAGGGATGAGCAGTTCTTC	CASTGTSGRDEQFF
TRBV11-2	TRBD1	many	TRBJ2-5	TGTGCCAGCAGCCCCCGACAGGGGAAAATTGCGGAGACCCAGTACTTC	CASSPRQGKIAETQYF
TRBV6-1	NA	many	TRBJ1-5	TGTGCCAGCAGTGAAGCCCCGGGCCAAAATCAGCCCCAGCATTTT	CASSEAPGQNQPQHF
TRBV9	NA	NA	TRBJ1-1	TGTGCCAGCAATGAGGGGAATGAGAACACTGAAGCTTTCTTT	CASNEGNENTEAFF
TRBV28	NA	NA	TRBJ1-5	TGTGCCAGCAGTTTTGTGGGTTGGAATCAGCCCCAGCATTTT	CASSFVGWNQPQHF
TRBV12-3/TRBV12-4	NA	once	TRBJ2-6	TGTGCCAGCAGGGCCATCACTGGGGCCAACGTCCTGACTTTC	CASRAITGANVLTF
TRBV27	NA	few	TRBJ1-2	TGTGCCAGCGCAGCAGAGCGCCCAGTATATGGCTACACCTTC	CASAAERPVYGYTF
TRBV7-9	TRBD1	many	TRBJ2-5	TGTGCCAGCAGCGTCACGGGACAGGGAGAAGAGACCCAGTACTTC	CASSVTGQGEETQYF
TRBV28	TRBD1	many	TRBJ1-1	TGTGCCAGCAGTACCGCGGGACAGAGTACTGAAGCTTTCTTT	CASSTAGQSTEAFF
TRBV6-1	NA	few	TRBJ1-2	TGTGCCAGCAGTAAAGGGGTCGGCTATGGCTACACCTTC	CASSKGVGYGYTF
TRBV4-1	NA	NA	TRBJ2-3	TGCGCCAGCAGCCAAGGTGGGGGTCTGAATACGCAGTATTTT	CASSQGGGLNTQYF
TRBV4-2	TRBD1	many	TRBJ1-1	TGTGCCAGCAGCCCTCAGGGGGCTTTCACTGAAGCTTTCTTT	CASSPQGAFTEAFF
TRBV20-1	NA	many	TRBJ1-5	TGCAGTGCTACTCCCGGGGGGAATAATCAGCCCCAGCATTTT	CSATPGGNNQPQHF
TRBV12-3/TRBV12-4	NA	many	TRBJ1-5	TGTGCCAGCAGTCCGGTCGGGGGGGCCCAGCCCCAGCATTTT	CASSPVGGAQPQHF
TRBV12-3/TRBV12-4	TRBD1	once	TRBJ1-5	TGTGCCAGCAGAACCGGGACAGGGGGCAATCAGCCCCAGCATTTT	CASRTGTGGNQPQHF
TRBV20-1	NA	NA	TRBJ2-2	TGCAGTGCCAGCAGCTTGGGAGTTCTCCCCCCGGATACCGGGGAGCTGTTTTTT	CSASSLGVLPPDTGELFF
TRBV5-1	TRBD2	NA	TRBJ2-7	TGCGCCAGCAGCTTACAACCGGGACTAGCGTACGAGCAGTACTTC	CASSLQPGLAYEQYF
TRBV12-3/TRBV12-4	NA	many	TRBJ2-7	TGTGCCAGCAGTTTTTTCGCACTCTGGGACTCATCCCTCGAGCAGTACTTC	CASSFFALWDSSLEQYF
TRBV7-4	TRBD1	NA	TRBJ2-7	TGTGCCAGCAGCTCACCGGGACAGTATTTGTACGAGCAGTACTTC	CASSSPGQYLYEQYF
TRBV2	NA	NA	TRBJ1-1	TGTGCCGGAGGCCTGGGGGAAGGGCGGACTTTCTTT	CAGGLGEGRTFF
TRBV2	TRBD1	once	TRBJ1-2	TGTGCCAGCAGTGGACAGGGGGCTAGAGCTAACTATGGCTACACCTTC	CASSGQGARANYGYTF
TRBV5-4	NA	NA	TRBJ1-1	TGTGCCAGCAGCTCGACAGCCTATGAAGCTTTCTTT	CASSSTAYEAFF
TRBV19	NA	many	TRBJ1-2	TGTGCCAGTACCCGGACAGCCTACTATGGCTACACCTTC	CASTRTAYYGYTF
TRBV10-3	NA	NA	TRBJ2-5	TGTGCCAGCACCCTCTCTTGGGAGACCCAGTACTTC	CASTLSWETQYF
TRBV5-1	NA	many	TRBJ1-2	TGCGCCAGCAGCTTGGGCGGGGATAGGAACTATGGCTACACCTTC	CASSLGGDRNYGYTF
TRBV2	NA	NA	TRBJ2-5	TGTGCCAGCACCCCACGGGCACCCGGACAGGAGACCCAGTACTTC	CASTPRAPGQETQYF
TRBV14	NA	many	TRBJ1-2	TGTGCCAGCAGCCACAGCCTCGAGGGGTATGGCTACACCTTC	CASSHSLEGYGYTF
TRBV10-3	NA	NA	TRBJ1-4	TGTGCCATCAGTGAGCAGGGGAATGAAAAACTGTTTTTT	CAISEQGNEKLFF
TRBV5-1	NA	many	TRBJ2-6	TGCGCCAGCTTTTGGACACCATCTGGGGCCAACGTCCTGACTTTC	CASFWTPSGANVLTF
TRBV3-1	NA	many	TRBJ2-7	TGTGCCTGTACGAGGGGGGACGAGCAGTACTTC	CACTRGDEQYF
TRBV20-1	TRBD2	many	TRBJ2-7	TGCAGTGCCGTACGGACTAGCGGGGACTTTAAGCAGTACTTC	CSAVRTSGDFKQYF
TRBV19	NA	NA	TRBJ1-5	TGTGCCGGTACCGCACCGGGTGGCAATCAGCCCCAGCATTTT	CAGTAPGGNQPQHF
TRBV2	NA	NA	TRBJ1-3	TGTGCCAGCAGTGAAGCGGGGCCTATTCGAAACACCATATATTTT	CASSEAGPIRNTIYF
TRBV7-9	NA	NA	TRBJ1-1	TGTGCCAGCAGGCAGACAGCGAACACTGAAGCTTTCTTT	CASRQTANTEAFF
TRBV2	NA	NA	TRBJ2-7	TGTGCCAGCAGTTCGCGCCGAAACCAGTTTTTTCGACAGCACTCCTACGAGCAGTACTTC	CASSSRRNQFFRQHSYEQYF
TRBV6-2/TRBV6-3	TRBD1	NA	TRBJ1-6	TGTGCCAGCAGTCAGACAGGGATGCGTAGTAATTCACCCCTCCACTTT	CASSQTGMRSNSPLHF
TRBV10-3	TRBD2	many	TRBJ2-2	TGTGCCATCACCCCACACAGCGGGAGAACCGGGGAGCTGTTTTTT	CAITPHSGRTGELFF
TRBV2	TRBD1	NA	TRBJ2-5	TGTGCCAGCAGCGAATGGGACAGGGAAGAGACCCAGTACTTC	CASSEWDREETQYF